The 14 T cell receptor beta chains below were found in one sample sequenced in a study of blood T cell repertoires in COVID-19. Produced via immunoSEQ multiplex PCR; TCRdb's table is partial and in-frame only. The sample shows tens of thousands of clones, roughly 80% of them seen only once. The specimen was peripheral blood. These receptors were obtained from a man aged 60 to 69 with acute or convalescent COVID-19.

The chain combines TRBV6-5 with TRBJ2-3; weak D call: TRBD1 (6 bases). The germline gives CDR1 MNHEY, CDR2 SVGAGI. V lost 8 bases, J lost 4 bases, and 19 bases lay in between. The CDR3 loop spans 15 amino acids. For the CDR3, the DNA is TGTGCCAGCCTCGGTTTCCAGGGGCCGCCAGATACGCAGTATTTT. The encoded protein is CASLGFQGPPDTQYF.

This clone was observed a few times. The chain combines TRBV5-1 with TRBJ2-1; 10 nucleotides line up with TRBD2. Germline-derived CDR1 and CDR2 are SGHRS and YFSETQ. Trimming at V came to 4 bases and at J to 5 bases, leaving 9 bases not matched to a gene. This CDR3 is 16 amino acids long. CDR3 bases: TGCGCCAGCAGCACCTTAGCGGGAGGTGGCAACAATGAGCAGTTCTTC. This gives the protein CASSTLAGGGNNEQFF.

The rearrangement links TRBV25-1 to TRBJ2-1, with TRBD2 as a possible D gene (6 bases). Germline CDR1 and CDR2: MGHDK and SYGVNS. There are 13 residues in the CDR3. The V end lost 10 bases, the J end lost 10 bases, and 20 bases lay between the germline ends. The CDR3 spells CATNGRFAGEQFF. CDR3 nucleotide sequence: TGTGCCACCAACGGGAGATTTGCGGGGGAGCAGTTCTTC. The full variable domain, with the rest looked up from reference TRBV25-1 and TRBJ2-1, is EADIYQTPRYLVIGTGKKITLECSQTMGHDKMYWYQQDPGMELHLIHYSYGVNSTEKGDLSSESTVSRIRTEHFPLTLESARPSHTSQYLCATNGRFAGEQFFGPGTRLTVL.

CDR3 sequence reads: CASRMRDRGNYEQFF. The CDR3 nucleotides read TGTGCCAGCAGGATGAGGGACAGGGGTAACTATGAGCAGTTCTTC. The V call is TRBV7-9, the J call TRBJ2-1; TRBD1 agrees at 10 bases. Unmatched junction bases numbered 10, after V lost 6 bases and J lost 8 bases. Germline V gives CDR1 SEHNR, CDR2 FQNEAQ (reference sequence). CDR3 size: 15 residues.

The chain recombines TRBV7-2 with TRBJ2-7; 8 nucleotides agree with TRBD2. The CDR3 spans 13 residues. With V trimmed by 6 bases and J by 6 bases, 7 bases remained unmatched. Germline assignment: CDR1 SGHTA and CDR2 FQGNSA. CDR3 nucleotides: TGTGCCAGCAGGCTAACCGGGACTAGCGAGCAGTACTTC. Translation: CASRLTGTSEQYF.

J is TRBJ2-5 and V is TRBV10-3, with 16 bases fitting TRBD2. Germline V gives CDR1 ENHRY, CDR2 SYGVKD. The ends lost 3 bases at V and 5 bases at J; junction bases unmatched: 9. The CDR3 is made up of 18 amino acids. The CDR3 spells CAISDGTSGRAGWETQYF. The CDR3 DNA reads as TGTGCCATCAGTGACGGGACTAGCGGGAGGGCCGGTTGGGAGACCCAGTACTTC.

The chain recombines TRBV18 with TRBJ1-1; D is ambiguous. The CDR3 loop spans 13 amino acids. The V end lost 5 bases, the J end lost 0 bases, and 7 bases lay between the germline ends. Germline-derived CDR1 and CDR2 are KGHSH and LQKENI. The DNA of the CDR3 is TGTGCCAGCTCAGCGGGATTGAACACTGAAGCTTTCTTT. Amino acids: CASSAGLNTEAFF.

CDR3 sequence (DNA): TGTGCCAGCAGTGACCAGGGATGGACCGGGGAGCTGTTTTTT. This translates into CASSDQGWTGELFF. This sequence joins TRBV25-1 and TRBJ2-2, with a weak D call TRBD1 (5 bases). With 3 bases removed from V and 5 bases from J, the gap between germline ends came to 10 bases. The CDR3 is made up of 14 amino acids. The V gene's germline CDR1 is MGHDK and CDR2 SYGVNS. Together with reference TRBV25-1 and TRBJ2-2, the CDR3 gives the full variable domain: EADIYQTPRYLVIGTGKKITLECSQTMGHDKMYWYQQDPGMELHLIHYSYGVNSTEKGDLSSESTVSRIRTEHFPLTLESARPSHTSQYLCASSDQGWTGELFFGEGSRLTVL.

The chain carries TRBV7-2 and TRBJ2-5; 10 positions match TRBD2. This CDR3 comprises 16 residues. The V segment lost 4 bases and the J segment 2 bases; nucleotides outside the gene matches: 7. Germline V lookup: CDR1 SGHTA, CDR2 FQGNSA. CDR3 coding DNA: TGTGCCAGCAGCTACTCTAGCGGGAGAGGACAAGAGACCCAGTACTTC. This gives the protein CASSYSSGRGQETQYF.

The V and J genes are TRBV10-3 and TRBJ1-5; D might be TRBD1 (5 bases). Trimming took off 0 bases at V and 4 bases at J, with 13 bases between the two ends. The germline gives CDR1 ENHRY, CDR2 SYGVKD. There are 16 residues in the CDR3. The CDR3 reads CAISESRRQQNQPQHF. As DNA, the CDR3 is TGTGCCATCAGTGAGTCGAGGCGACAGCAAAATCAGCCCCAGCATTTT.

The chain combines TRBV5-1 with TRBJ2-2, with 11 bases identical to TRBD2. CDR1 is SGHRS, CDR2 YFSETQ, per germline. The CDR3 has 16 amino acids. Unmatched junction bases numbered 5, after V lost 0 bases and J lost 7 bases. CDR3 in DNA: TGCGCCAGCAGCTTGGTTCTAGCGGGAGGAGACGGGGAGCTGTTTTTT. This codes for CASSLVLAGGDGELFF.

This chain links TRBV28 with TRBJ1-4, with 10 nucleotides matching TRBD1. With 10 bases clipped from V and 8 bases from J, the junction kept 7 bases outside the gene matches. The CDR3 is 13 amino acids. Germline values: CDR1 MDHEN, CDR2 SYDVKM. The CDR3 loop is CATYDRGLEKLFF. The CDR3 region has the DNA TGTGCCACCTACGACAGGGGGCTCGAAAAACTGTTTTTT.

The CDR3 region has the DNA TGCGCCAGCAGCTACTTTCAGGGGAATGAAAAACTGTTTTTT. Protein: CASSYFQGNEKLFF. The V call is TRBV10-2, the J call TRBJ1-4; the D gene is possibly TRBD1 (6 bases). The V end was cut by 6 bases, the J end by 5 bases, with 13 bases between. The CDR3 totals 14 residues. The V gene's germline CDR1 is WSHSY and CDR2 SAAADI.

The CDR3 reads CASSFFRARDEQYF. The CDR3 DNA reads TGCGCCAGCAGCTTTTTCCGGGCGCGGGACGAGCAGTACTTC. The chain joins TRBV5-1 to TRBJ2-7; a possible D gene is TRBD2 (5 bases). Germline lookup yields CDR1 SGHRS and CDR2 YFSETQ. This CDR3 comprises 14 residues. Trimming removed 2 bases from V and 5 bases from J, with 14 bases in between. Full variable domain (remainder filled in from reference TRBV5-1 and TRBJ2-7): KAGVTQTPRYLIKTRGQQVTLSCSPISGHRSVSWYQQTPGQGLQFLFEYFSETQRNKGNFPGRFSGRQFSNSRSEMNVSTLELGDSALYLCASSFFRARDEQYFGPGTRLTVT.